Below are 21 T cell receptor beta chains sequenced from a single sample in a study of PD-1 blockade in mismatch repair-deficient tumors. Method: immunoSEQ multiplex PCR; TCRdb's copy keeps in-frame clones and lacks some. The table has 100,000 to 150,000 clones, about 88% seen once. The material sequenced was peripheral blood, taken 44 weeks after starting pembrolizumab. The receptors shown here come from an adult with mismatch repair-deficient cancer.

The chain carries TRBV4-1 and TRBJ2-5; weak D call: TRBD2 (5 bases). This CDR3 spans 13 amino acids. Trimming cost V 5 bases and J 5 bases, with 12 bases left between them. Germline V gene data show CDR1 as MGHRA and CDR2 as YSYEKL. CDR3 sequence (DNA): TGCGCCAGCAGCAACAACCCGGGGGAGACCCAGTACTTC. Amino acids: CASSNNPGETQYF.

The rearrangement joins TRBV18 to TRBJ2-7; 12 nucleotides match TRBD2. The V and J ends lost 3 bases and 6 bases, in that order; junction bases with no gene match: 9. The germline V gene has CDR1 KGHSH and CDR2 LQKENI. The CDR3 runs to 16 residues. The CDR3 DNA reads TGTGCCAGCTCACCCCCACGAAGACTAGCGGGAGTCGAGCAGTACTTC. Residues: CASSPPRRLAGVEQYF. The full variable domain, completed using reference TRBV18 and TRBJ2-7, is NAGVMQNPRHLVRRRGQEARLRCSPMKGHSHVYWYRQLPEEGLKFMVYLQKENIIDESGMPKERFSAEFPKEGPSILRIQQVVRGDSAAYFCASSPPRRLAGVEQYFGPGTRLTVT.

Regarding this clone: Other nucleotide sequences in the sample specify the same CDR3. The chain employs TRBV11-2 and TRBJ2-7; D may correspond to TRBD1 or TRBD2 (5 bases each). The V end lost 0 bases, the J end lost 0 bases, and 6 bases lay between the germline ends. This CDR3 comprises 14 residues. CDR1 and CDR2 from the germline V gene are SGHAT and FQNNGV. This CDR3 reads CASSLERGSYEQYF. CDR3 coding DNA: TGTGCCAGCAGCTTAGAGAGGGGCTCCTACGAGCAGTACTTC.

The J gene is TRBJ1-1, the V gene TRBV10-3; D is possibly TRBD1 (6 bases). With 7 bases removed from V and 11 bases from J, the gap between germline ends came to 14 bases. The CDR3 has 11 amino acids. The germline V gene has CDR1 ENHRY and CDR2 SYGVKD. The CDR3 DNA reads as TGTGCCATCACTGGGGGGCGCGCGGCTTTCTTT. It specifies CAITGGRAAFF.

This chain links TRBV7-9 with TRBJ1-5; D is ambiguous. Germline CDR1 reads SEHNR; CDR2 reads FQNEAQ (reference sequence). This CDR3 has 15 amino acids. The V end lost 6 bases, the J end lost 0 bases, and 12 bases lay between the germline ends. The CDR3 protein is CASSTGTDSNQPQHF. The CDR3 nucleotides are TGTGCCAGCAGTACGGGCACGGATAGCAATCAGCCCCAGCATTTT.

This clone has more than one count but fewer than ten. The rearrangement links TRBV11-1 to TRBJ2-7; D tentatively fits TRBD1 or TRBD2 (5 bases each). CDR1 is SGHAT, CDR2 FQDESV, per germline (reference sequence). Trimming cost V 2 bases and J 2 bases, with 13 bases left between them. The CDR3 sequence is 15 residues long. CDR3 sequence (DNA): TGTGCCAGCAGCTTATCCCGGGACCCTGCCTACGAGCAGTACTTC. Residues: CASSLSRDPAYEQYF.

The chain links TRBV7-9 to TRBJ2-7; TRBD2 is a possible D gene (6 bases). The germline V gene encodes CDR1 SEHNR and CDR2 FQNEAQ (reference sequence). V was shortened by 2 bases and J by 0 bases, with 11 bases between the two germline ends. This CDR3 comprises 15 residues. The CDR3 sequence: CASSLSGVLSYEQYF. CDR3 nucleotides: TGTGCCAGCAGCTTATCGGGGGTCCTCTCCTACGAGCAGTACTTC.

V usage is TRBV14 and J usage is TRBJ1-1, with D possibly being TRBD1 (6 bases). V lost 1 base to trimming and J lost 8 bases, with 11 bases between them. CDR1 SGHDN and CDR2 FVKESK come from the germline V gene. This CDR3 region has 13 residues. Written as DNA, the CDR3 is TGTGCCAGCAGCCAAGTAAACAGGGCCGAAGCTTTCTTT. Translating gives CASSQVNRAEAFF.

The gene calls are TRBV11-3 and TRBJ2-7; TRBD1 matches at 7 bases. The length of the CDR3 is 20 residues. CDR1 and CDR2 (germline): SGHNT, YENEEA. V trimming: 5 bases; J trimming: 0 bases; junction bases outside the gene matches: 22. The CDR3 DNA sequence: TGTGCCAGCAGCCTCACGGGATGGGACAGCCGGGCTTACAGCTCCTACGAGCAGTACTTC. Protein product: CASSLTGWDSRAYSSYEQYF.

The gene calls are TRBV2 and TRBJ2-1, with D possibly matching TRBD1 (6 bases). Trimming stripped 2 bases from V and 3 bases from J, with 14 bases between. This CDR3 is built from 16 residues. Germline CDR1 SNHLY, CDR2 FYNNEI. The CDR3 DNA reads TGTGCCAGCAGTGAATTGGGGGCCGCCCACTACAATGAGCAGTTCTTC. Amino acid sequence: CASSELGAAHYNEQFF.

The J gene is TRBJ2-7, the V gene TRBV5-4, with a tentative D call TRBD2 (6 bases). Trimming removed 2 bases at V and 1 base at J, with 10 bases between. The CDR3 totals 14 residues. CDR1 SGHNT and CDR2 YYREEE come from the germline V gene (reference sequence). This CDR3 is CASSFFGGSYEQYF. As DNA, the CDR3 is TGTGCCAGCAGCTTTTTCGGGGGATCCTACGAGCAGTACTTC.

This clone was recorded only once. V usage is TRBV28 and J usage is TRBJ2-2; 9 bases are shared with TRBD2. In germline, CDR1 is MDHEN, CDR2 SYDVKM. The CDR3 is 17 amino acids. With 4 bases clipped from V and 2 bases from J, the junction kept 8 bases outside the gene matches. The CDR3 DNA sequence: TGTGCCAGCAGTTGGCGAACTAGCGGGTTTAACACCGGGGAGCTGTTTTTT. Amino acid sequence: CASSWRTSGFNTGELFF. Full variable domain (rest looked up from reference TRBV28 and TRBJ2-2): DVKVTQSSRYLVKRTGEKVFLECVQDMDHENMFWYRQDPGLGLRLIYFSYDVKMKEKGDIPEGYSVSREKKERFSLILESASTNQTSMYLCASSWRTSGFNTGELFFGEGSRLTVL.

The chain recombines TRBV5-1 with TRBJ2-1; no clear D. The CDR3 has 14 residues. With 1 base removed from V and 8 bases from J, the gap between germline ends came to 13 bases. Germline-derived CDR1 and CDR2 are SGHRS and YFSETQ. The CDR3 sequence: CASSLKRPSDEQFF. CDR3 nucleotide sequence: TGCGCCAGCAGCTTGAAGCGTCCCTCTGATGAGCAGTTCTTC.

The chain carries TRBV27 and TRBJ1-5, with D possibly TRBD1 on 5 matching bases. Germline loops: CDR1 MNHEY, CDR2 SMNVEV (reference sequence). The length of the CDR3 is 14 residues. V lost 2 bases, J lost 2 bases, and 7 bases lay in between. CDR3 residues: CASSLGGGNQPQHF. The CDR3 coding sequence is TGTGCCAGCAGTTTAGGGGGTGGCAATCAGCCCCAGCATTTT.

The V and J genes are TRBV4-1 and TRBJ2-5, with 12 nucleotides matching TRBD2. The CDR3 is 17 amino acids. Germline CDR1 reads MGHRA; CDR2 reads YSYEKL. V gave up 1 base and J gave up 4 bases; unmatched junction bases: 7. The CDR3 loop reads CASSQGTSGRKGETQYF. The CDR3 DNA reads as TGCGCCAGCAGCCAAGGAACTAGCGGGAGGAAGGGAGAGACCCAGTACTTC.

This clone was seen only a few times. V is TRBV6-5 and J is TRBJ2-2; D unclear. The CDR3 runs 13 residues. Per germline, CDR1 MNHEY and CDR2 SVGAGI. V gave up 7 bases and J gave up 3 bases, with 9 bases separating them. The CDR3 region has the DNA TGTGCCAGCACCCCTCTAGACACCGGGGAGCTGTTTTTT. Protein product: CASTPLDTGELFF.

The chain couples TRBV4-2 to TRBJ2-1; D possibly corresponds to TRBD2 (6 bases). There are 19 residues in the CDR3. The ends were cut back, 1 base at V and 0 bases at J, with 19 bases in the middle. Germline-derived CDR1 and CDR2 are LGHNA and YNFKEQ. CDR3 sequence reads: CASSQGATRDLGSYNEQFF. The CDR3 DNA is TGTGCCAGCAGCCAAGGGGCCACGCGGGATCTCGGCTCCTACAATGAGCAGTTCTTC.

The CDR3 sequence: CASSIPDRANEKLFF. In nucleotides, the CDR3 is TGTGCCAGCAGTATCCCCGACAGGGCTAATGAAAAACTGTTTTTT. The V gene is TRBV28, the J gene TRBJ1-4; 7 bases are shared with TRBD1. Trimming removed 5 bases from V and 3 bases from J; junction bases left unmatched: 6. The CDR3 totals 15 residues. Germline V gives CDR1 MDHEN, CDR2 SYDVKM.

The chain recombines TRBV4-1 with TRBJ1-5; 7 nucleotides line up with TRBD1. The CDR3 consists of 16 residues. Germline CDR1 is MGHRA and CDR2 is YSYEKL. J gave up 5 bases and V 2 bases, and 9 bases lay outside the gene matches. For the CDR3, the DNA is TGCGCCAGCAGCCAATTCTTACGTACAGGGGATCAGCCCCAGCATTTT. Protein: CASSQFLRTGDQPQHF.

J is TRBJ2-7 and V is TRBV2, with 12 bases matching TRBD2. V shed 5 bases, J shed 7 bases, and the junction held 3 bases outside the gene matches. This CDR3 region has 13 residues. Germline CDR1 reads SNHLY; CDR2 reads FYNNEI. The CDR3 region has the DNA TGTGCCAGCAGTCCCGGACTAGCGGGAGAGCAGTACTTC. It codes for CASSPGLAGEQYF.

The chain couples TRBV11-3 to TRBJ2-5, with D possibly TRBD1 on 5 matching bases. The CDR3 loop spans 15 amino acids. V lost 5 bases to trimming and J lost 5 bases, with 18 bases between them. Germline V gene sequence: CDR1 SGHNT, CDR2 YENEEA. This CDR3 is CASSPKDSLGETQYF. CDR3 DNA sequence: TGTGCCAGCAGCCCCAAAGACAGTCTAGGGGAGACCCAGTACTTC.